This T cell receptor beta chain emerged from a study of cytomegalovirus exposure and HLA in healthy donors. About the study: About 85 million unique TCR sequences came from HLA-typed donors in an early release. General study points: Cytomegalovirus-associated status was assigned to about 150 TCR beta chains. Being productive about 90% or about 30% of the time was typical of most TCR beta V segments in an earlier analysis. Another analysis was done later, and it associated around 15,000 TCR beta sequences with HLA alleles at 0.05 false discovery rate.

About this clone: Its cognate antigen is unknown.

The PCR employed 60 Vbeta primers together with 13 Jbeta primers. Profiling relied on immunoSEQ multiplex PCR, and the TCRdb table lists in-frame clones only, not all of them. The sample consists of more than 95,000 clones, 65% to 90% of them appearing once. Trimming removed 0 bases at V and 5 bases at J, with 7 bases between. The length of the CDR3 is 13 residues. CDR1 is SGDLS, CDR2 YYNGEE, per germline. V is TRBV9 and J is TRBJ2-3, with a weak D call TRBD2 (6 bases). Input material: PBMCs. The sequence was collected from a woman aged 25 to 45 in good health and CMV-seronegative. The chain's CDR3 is CASSVAGVDTQYF. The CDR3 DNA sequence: TGTGCCAGCAGCGTAGCGGGAGTAGATACGCAGTATTTT.